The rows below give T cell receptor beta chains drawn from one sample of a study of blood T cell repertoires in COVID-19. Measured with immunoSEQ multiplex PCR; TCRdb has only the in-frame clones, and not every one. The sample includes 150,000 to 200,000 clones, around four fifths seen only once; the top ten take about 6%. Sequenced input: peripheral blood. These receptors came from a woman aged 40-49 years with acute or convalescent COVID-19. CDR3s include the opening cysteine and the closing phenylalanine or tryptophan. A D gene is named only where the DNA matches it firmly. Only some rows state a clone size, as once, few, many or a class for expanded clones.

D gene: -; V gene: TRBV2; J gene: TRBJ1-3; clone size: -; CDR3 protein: CASSNRGTGFGNTIYF; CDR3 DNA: TGTGCCAGCAGTAATAGAGGAACAGGCTTTGGAAACACCATATATTTT
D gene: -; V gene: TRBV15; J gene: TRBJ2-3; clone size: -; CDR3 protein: CATSRSPGGTDTQYF; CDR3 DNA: TGTGCCACCAGCAGAAGCCCGGGTGGCACAGATACGCAGTATTTT
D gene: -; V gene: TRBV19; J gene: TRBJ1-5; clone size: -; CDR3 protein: CASKIRGRNQPQHF; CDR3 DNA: TGTGCCAGTAAAATTAGGGGAAGGAATCAGCCCCAGCATTTT
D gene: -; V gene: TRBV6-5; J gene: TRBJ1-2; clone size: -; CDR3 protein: CASSMSDQGYGYTF; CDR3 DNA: TGTGCCAGCAGTATGTCCGATCAGGGCTATGGCTACACCTTC
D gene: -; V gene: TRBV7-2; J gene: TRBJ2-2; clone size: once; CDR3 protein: CASSPWVIQAEGELFF; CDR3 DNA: TGTGCCAGCAGCCCCTGGGTTATCCAAGCGGAAGGGGAGCTGTTTTTT
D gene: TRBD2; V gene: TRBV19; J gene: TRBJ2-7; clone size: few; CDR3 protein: CASSIGTSYHEQYF; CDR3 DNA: TGTGCCAGTAGTATAGGGACTAGCTACCACGAGCAGTACTTC
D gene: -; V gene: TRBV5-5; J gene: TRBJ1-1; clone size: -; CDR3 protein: CASSSNWVQTTAFF; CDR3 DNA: TGTGCCAGCAGCTCCAACTGGGTCCAGACAACGGCTTTCTTT
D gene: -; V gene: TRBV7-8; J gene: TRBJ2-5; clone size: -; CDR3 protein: CASQQRTPRGEETQYF; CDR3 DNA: TGTGCCTCGCAACAGCGAACCCCCAGGGGCGAAGAGACCCAGTACTTC
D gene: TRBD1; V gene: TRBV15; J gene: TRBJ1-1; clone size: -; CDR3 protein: CATSATGAEAFF; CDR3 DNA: TGTGCCACCAGCGCGACAGGGGCTGAAGCTTTCTTT
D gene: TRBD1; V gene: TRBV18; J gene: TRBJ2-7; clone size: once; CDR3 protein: CASGTGSREQYF; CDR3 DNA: TGTGCCAGTGGGACAGGGTCGCGCGAGCAGTACTTC
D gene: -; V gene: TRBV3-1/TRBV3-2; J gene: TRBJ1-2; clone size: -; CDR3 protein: CASSLGRGYTF; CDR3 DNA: TGTGCCAGCAGCCTGGGCCGCGGCTACACCTTC
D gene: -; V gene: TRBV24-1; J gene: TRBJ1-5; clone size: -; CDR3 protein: CATSARQFNQPQHF; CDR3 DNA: TGTGCCACCAGTGCCCGACAGTTCAATCAGCCCCAGCATTTT
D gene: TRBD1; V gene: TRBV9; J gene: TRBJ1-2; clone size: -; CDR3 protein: CASSVAGQGYGYTF; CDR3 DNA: TGTGCCAGCAGCGTCGCGGGACAGGGGTATGGCTACACCTTC
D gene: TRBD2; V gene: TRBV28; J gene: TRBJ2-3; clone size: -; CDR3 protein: CASSSLFQGLAGGLTDTQYF; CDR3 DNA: TGTGCCAGCAGTTCGCTTTTTCAGGGGCTAGCGGGAGGCCTCACAGATACGCAGTATTTT
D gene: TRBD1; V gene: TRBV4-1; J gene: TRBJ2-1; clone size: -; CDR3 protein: CASSQAPARGRISYNEQFF; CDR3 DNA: TGCGCCAGCAGCCAAGCCCCGGCCAGGGGGCGGATATCCTACAATGAGCAGTTCTTC
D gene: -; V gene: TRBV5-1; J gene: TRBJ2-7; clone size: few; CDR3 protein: CASSLISGPFYEQYF; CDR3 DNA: TGCGCCAGCAGCTTGATAAGCGGCCCCTTCTACGAGCAGTACTTC
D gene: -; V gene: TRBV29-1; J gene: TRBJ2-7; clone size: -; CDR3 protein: CSVGDLFSQQGPGYEQYF; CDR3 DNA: TGCAGCGTTGGGGACCTCTTTTCCCAACAGGGTCCGGGATACGAGCAGTACTTC
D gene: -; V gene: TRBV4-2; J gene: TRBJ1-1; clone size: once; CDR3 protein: CASSQESGEVNTEAFF; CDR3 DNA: TGTGCCAGCAGCCAAGAATCAGGGGAAGTGAACACTGAAGCTTTCTTT
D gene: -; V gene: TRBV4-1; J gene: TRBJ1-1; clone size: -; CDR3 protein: CASQQTSGRGRRTEAFF; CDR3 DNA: TGCGCCAGCCAGCAGACAAGCGGTCGGGGTAGGAGGACTGAAGCTTTCTTT
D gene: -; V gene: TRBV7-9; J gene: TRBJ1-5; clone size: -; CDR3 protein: CASSSGQYNQPQHF; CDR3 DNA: TGTGCCAGCAGCTCCGGACAGTACAATCAGCCCCAGCATTTT
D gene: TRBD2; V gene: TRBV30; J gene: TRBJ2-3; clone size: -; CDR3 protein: CALGAGTSGGLVAQYF; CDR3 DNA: TGTGCCTTGGGGGCCGGGACTAGCGGGGGCCTGGTTGCGCAGTATTTT
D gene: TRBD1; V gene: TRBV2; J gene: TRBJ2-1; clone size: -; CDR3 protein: CASSPSTGGQYNEQFF; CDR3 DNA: TGTGCCAGCAGTCCCTCGACAGGGGGGCAATACAATGAGCAGTTCTTC
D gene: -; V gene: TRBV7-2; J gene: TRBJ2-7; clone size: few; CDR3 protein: CASSVGAGSYEQYF; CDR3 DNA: TGTGCCAGCAGTGTAGGGGCAGGCTCCTACGAGCAGTACTTC
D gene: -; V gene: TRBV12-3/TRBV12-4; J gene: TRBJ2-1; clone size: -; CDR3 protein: CASSFTPNEQFF; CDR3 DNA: TGTGCCAGCAGTTTTACTCCCAATGAGCAGTTCTTC
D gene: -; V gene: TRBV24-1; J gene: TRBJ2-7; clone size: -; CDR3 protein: CATSDHSYEQYF; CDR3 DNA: TGTGCCACCAGTGACCATTCCTACGAGCAGTACTTC
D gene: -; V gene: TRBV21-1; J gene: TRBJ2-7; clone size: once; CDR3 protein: CASSPGTGGYEQYF; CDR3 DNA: TGTGCCAGCAGCCCTGGGACAGGGGGCTACGAGCAGTACTTC
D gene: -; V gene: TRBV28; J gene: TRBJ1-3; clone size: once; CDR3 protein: CASSSYSGNTIYF; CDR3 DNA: TGTGCCAGCAGTTCCTACTCTGGAAACACCATATATTTT
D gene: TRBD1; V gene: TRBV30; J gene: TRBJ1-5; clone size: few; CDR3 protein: CAWTPGQGYQPQHF; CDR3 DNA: TGTGCCTGGACCCCGGGACAGGGTTATCAGCCCCAGCATTTT
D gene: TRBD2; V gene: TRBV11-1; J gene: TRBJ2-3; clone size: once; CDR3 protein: CASSLVVSGGTDTQYF; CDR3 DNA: TGTGCCAGCAGCTTAGTAGTTAGCGGGGGCACAGATACGCAGTATTTT
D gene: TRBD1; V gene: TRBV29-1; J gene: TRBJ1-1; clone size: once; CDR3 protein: CSGQGMNTEAFF; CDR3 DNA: TGCAGCGGACAGGGGATGAACACTGAAGCTTTCTTT
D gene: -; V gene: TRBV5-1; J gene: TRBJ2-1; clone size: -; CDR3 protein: CASSFDSSSYNEQFF; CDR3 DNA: TGCGCCAGCAGCTTTGACAGCAGCTCCTACAATGAGCAGTTCTTC
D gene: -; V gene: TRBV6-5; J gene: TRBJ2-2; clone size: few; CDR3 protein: CASSPDWNTGELFF; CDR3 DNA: TGTGCCAGCAGTCCCGACTGGAACACCGGGGAGCTGTTTTTT
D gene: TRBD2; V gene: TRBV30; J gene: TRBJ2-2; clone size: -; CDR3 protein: CAWGAGLGGGELFF; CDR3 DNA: TGTGCCTGGGGAGCAGGACTAGGCGGCGGGGAGCTGTTTTTT
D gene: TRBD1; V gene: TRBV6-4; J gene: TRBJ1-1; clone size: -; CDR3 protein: CASSEGQGGAERAFF; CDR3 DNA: TGTGCCAGCAGTGAAGGACAGGGGGGGGCGGAAAGAGCTTTCTTT
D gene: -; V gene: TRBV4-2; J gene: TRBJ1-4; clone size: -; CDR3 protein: CASSQDRGRRNEKLFF; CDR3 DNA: TGTGCCAGCAGCCAAGATCGTGGGAGGCGTAATGAAAAACTGTTTTTT
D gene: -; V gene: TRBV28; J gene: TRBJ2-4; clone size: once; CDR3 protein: CASSLRTAIAKNIQYF; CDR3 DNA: TGTGCCAGCAGTCTCCGGACAGCTATAGCCAAAAACATTCAGTACTTC
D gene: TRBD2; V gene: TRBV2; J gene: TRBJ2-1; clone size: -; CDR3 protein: CASWTSDYEQFF; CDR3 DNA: TGTGCCAGCTGGACTAGTGATTATGAGCAGTTCTTC
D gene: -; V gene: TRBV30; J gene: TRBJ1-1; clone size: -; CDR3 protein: CAWSVGGGTEAFF; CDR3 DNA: TGTGCCTGGAGTGTCGGTGGCGGCACTGAAGCTTTCTTT
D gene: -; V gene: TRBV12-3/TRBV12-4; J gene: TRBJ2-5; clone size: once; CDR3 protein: CASSERVGTQYF; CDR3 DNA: TGTGCCAGCAGTGAGCGGGTGGGGACCCAGTACTTC
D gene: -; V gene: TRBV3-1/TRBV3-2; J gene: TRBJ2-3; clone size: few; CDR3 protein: CASSQSGPDTQYF; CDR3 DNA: TGTGCCAGCAGCCAAAGTGGGCCAGATACGCAGTATTTT
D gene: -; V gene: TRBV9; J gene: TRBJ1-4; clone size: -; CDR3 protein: CASSAQGTYPEKLFF; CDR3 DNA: TGTGCCAGCAGCGCCCAGGGGACCTACCCTGAAAAACTGTTTTTT
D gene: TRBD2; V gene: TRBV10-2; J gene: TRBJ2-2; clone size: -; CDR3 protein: CATETSGSSTGELFF; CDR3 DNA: TGCGCCACAGAGACTAGCGGGAGTTCTACCGGGGAGCTGTTTTTT
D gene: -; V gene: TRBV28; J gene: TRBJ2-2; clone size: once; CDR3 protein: CAARSDTGELFF; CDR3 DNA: TGTGCCGCCAGAAGTGACACCGGGGAGCTGTTTTTT
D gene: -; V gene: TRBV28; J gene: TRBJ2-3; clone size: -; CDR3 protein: CASSPTGRTTDTQYF; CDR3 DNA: TGTGCCAGCAGTCCTACAGGGAGAACTACAGATACGCAGTATTTT
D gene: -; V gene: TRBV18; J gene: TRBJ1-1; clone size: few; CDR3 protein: CASSPIRSEAFF; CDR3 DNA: TGTGCCAGCTCACCCATACGGAGTGAAGCTTTCTTT
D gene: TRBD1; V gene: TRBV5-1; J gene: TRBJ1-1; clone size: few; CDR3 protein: CASSTGQALNTEAFF; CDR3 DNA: TGCGCCAGCAGCACCGGACAGGCCCTGAACACTGAAGCTTTCTTT
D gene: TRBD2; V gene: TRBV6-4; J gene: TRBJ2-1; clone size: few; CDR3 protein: CASSDSAGGNNEQFF; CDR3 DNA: TGTGCCAGCAGTGACTCTGCGGGGGGCAACAATGAGCAGTTCTTC
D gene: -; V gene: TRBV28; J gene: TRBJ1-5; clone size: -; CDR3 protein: CASSLGGLNQPQHF; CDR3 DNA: TGTGCCAGCAGCTTGGGAGGGTTGAATCAGCCCCAGCATTTT
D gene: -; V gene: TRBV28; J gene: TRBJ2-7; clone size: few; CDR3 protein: CASSFGGPLSEQYF; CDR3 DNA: TGTGCCAGCAGTTTCGGGGGGCCGCTTTCCGAGCAGTACTTC
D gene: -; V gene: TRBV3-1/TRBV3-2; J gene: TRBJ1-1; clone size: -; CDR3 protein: CASSQAFVLGRMNTEAFF; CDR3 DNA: TGTGCCAGCAGCCAAGCTTTTGTCCTGGGGCGGATGAACACTGAAGCTTTCTTT
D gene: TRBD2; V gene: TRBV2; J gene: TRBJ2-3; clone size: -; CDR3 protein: CARSTSGNTDTQYF; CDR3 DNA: TGTGCCAGATCGACTAGCGGAAACACAGATACGCAGTATTTT
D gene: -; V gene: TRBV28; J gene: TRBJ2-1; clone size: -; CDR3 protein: CASSPYNEQFF; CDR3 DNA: TGTGCCAGCAGCCCGTACAATGAGCAGTTCTTC
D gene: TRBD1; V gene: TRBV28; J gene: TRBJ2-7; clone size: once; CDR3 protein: CASSPGGRSYEQYF; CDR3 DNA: TGTGCCAGCAGCCCAGGGGGCAGGTCCTACGAGCAGTACTTC
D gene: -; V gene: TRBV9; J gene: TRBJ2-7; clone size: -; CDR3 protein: CASSVSGTLDEQYF; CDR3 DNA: TGTGCCAGCAGCGTATCAGGGACTCTGGACGAGCAGTACTTC